This TCR beta chain came from a study of beta chain features in type 1 diabetes. Broader study findings: For patients, the naive, central memory and Treg TCRB repertoires appeared more alike than for healthy donors. The study found fewer insertions and more deletions at VDJ junctions in type 1 diabetes patients.

This clone was picked up many times. Its antigen is not identified. Germline V lookup: CDR1 MNHNY, CDR2 SVGAGI (reference sequence). Trimming cost V 4 bases and J 0 bases, with 11 bases left between them. This CDR3 region has 15 residues. Researchers reported sorting CD4+ naive, central memory, regulatory and stem cell-like memory cells via CD45RO/CCR7/CD25/CD127/CD95/CD27. The isolated RNA, all of it, was reverse transcribed, so expressed TCRB transcripts were what got sequenced. TCRdb keeps only in-frame clones here, not all; method: immunoSEQ multiplex PCR. The sample records 300,000 to 350,000 clones, 7.5% to 9% being singletons.

This clonotype was obtained from a woman under 30 in good health. The chain joins TRBV6-6 to TRBJ2-3; D is possibly TRBD2 (5 bases). The source material was central memory CD4+ T cells from blood. CDR3 nucleotides: TGTGCCAGCAGTTGGCTAGCAGCTAGCACAGATACGCAGTATTTT. Its translation is CASSWLAASTDTQYF.